A selection of T cell receptor beta chains follows, all from one sample in a study of blood T cells in healthy people across ages. TCRdb reanalysed the 5' RACE reads using MiXCR and keeps one entry per CDR3 protein. The data show 1.5 million to 2 million distinct CDR3 sequences, with about 50% seen just once and around 2.1% held by the top ten. Input material: blood. These receptors originate from a woman aged 40 to 50 in good health. The conserved cysteine and the conserved F or W are not part of the CDR3 here. Clone size, where shown, is once, few, many, or a class for clones that have expanded.

clone_size	v_call	cdr3_aa
-	TRBV12-3/TRBV12-4	ASSLRAGGVGETQY
few	TRBV12-3/TRBV12-4	ASSFLGLGQGETQY
-	TRBV29-1	GVETPGQGIGYEQY
-	TRBV6-1	ASSDSKLDTKY
-	TRBV29-1	SGAVAGGTYNEQF
-	TRBV6-6	ASGPTGSPLH
few	TRBV29-1	SVEDSGGAPSDTQY
-	TRBV28	ASSAAGIDEQY
many	TRBV29-1	SAGRGTKNIQY
-	TRBV7-2	ASSKPGQGKYEQY
few	TRBV27	ASSLSQGDYEQY
-	TRBV20-1	SASRGLPLSGANVLT
-	TRBV3-1	ASSQERGRILNTEAF
-	TRBV29-1	SGVAGDSYGYT
-	TRBV10-3	AISSYGTGEDTQY
-	TRBV7-2	ASSLEGLAGGPETQY
-	TRBV14	ASSQALESLRNEQF
few	TRBV20-1	SASGTIYNEQF
few	TRBV7-2	ASSPQRSYEQY
few	TRBV7-9	ASSSFDRSSYNEQF
once	TRBV28	ASGGHHSGANVLT
-	TRBV5-1	ASSSGTAPIT
few	TRBV10-3	AISGAQQETQY
many	TRBV27	ASSLAQSTDTQY
-	TRBV4-3	ASSQGRTSGGAGDTQY
few	TRBV6-5	ASRETTDTQY
-	TRBV20-1	SARDLAGANTDTQY
-	TRBV10-3	ATLGDEETQY
-	TRBV6-2/TRBV6-3	ASSWTGAGLSSYEQY
few	TRBV15	ATSSVGRGRNNYGYT
-	TRBV20-1	SARVTREIGGYT
once	TRBV27	ASGRGDGYT
-	TRBV28	ASSPFGGVSQRETQY
-	TRBV5-1	ASSLAALGGRQLQETQY
-	TRBV9	ASSVSGSMDRDNEQF
-	TRBV4-3	ASSAQSRPADTQY
-	TRBV28	ASSFGGGRNNEQF
-	TRBV7-2	ASTFFRGRAEAF
few	TRBV14	ASSHQYGQGAYEQY
few	TRBV12-3/TRBV12-4	ASSTTRHGIYNEQF
few	TRBV29-1	SVEGDWKSTDTQY
-	TRBV14	ASSPRTSGGPYEQY
few	TRBV28	ASRLTIFGGSNQPQH
-	TRBV20-1	SARDYSMAYQETQY
-	TRBV28	ASSLRDRRLGAYEQY
few	TRBV27	ASTNTGLSNEQF
-	TRBV20-1	SARWWTGASYEQY
-	TRBV6-2/TRBV6-3	ASSYRQGRVNEQY
-	TRBV20-1	SAREGQYSNQPQH
-	TRBV4-3	ASSQDPLEGNILY
-	TRBV7-8	ASSLLLGGANYGYT
-	TRBV20-1	SALGRRNRSQY
-	TRBV28	ASSLEQAYNSPLH
few	TRBV7-3	ASSPDPADTQY
many	TRBV7-2	ASSPPRGETQY
-	TRBV4-3	ASSQDRELPQH
few	TRBV28	ASSEDPTYEQY
-	TRBV6-5	ASSWGEAGASGIQY
-	TRBV7-3	ASSFGAGGGPRLKNEQY